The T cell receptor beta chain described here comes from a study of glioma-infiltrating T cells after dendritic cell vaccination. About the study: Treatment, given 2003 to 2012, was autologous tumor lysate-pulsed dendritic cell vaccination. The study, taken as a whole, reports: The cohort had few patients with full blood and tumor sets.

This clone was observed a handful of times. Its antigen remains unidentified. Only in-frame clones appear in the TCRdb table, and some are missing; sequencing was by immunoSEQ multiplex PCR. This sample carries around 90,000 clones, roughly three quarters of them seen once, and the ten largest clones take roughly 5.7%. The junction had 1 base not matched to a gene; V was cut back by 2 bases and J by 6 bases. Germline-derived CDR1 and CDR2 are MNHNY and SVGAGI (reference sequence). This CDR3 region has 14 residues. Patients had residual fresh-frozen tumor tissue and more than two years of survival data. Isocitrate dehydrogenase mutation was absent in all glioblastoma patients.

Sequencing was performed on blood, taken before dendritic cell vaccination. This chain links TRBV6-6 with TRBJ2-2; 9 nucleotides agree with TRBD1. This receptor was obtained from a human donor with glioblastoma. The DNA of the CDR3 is TGTGCCAGCAGTTACGACAGGGGGGCCGGGGAGCTGTTTTTT. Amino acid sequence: CASSYDRGAGELFF.